This T cell receptor (beta chain) was retrieved from a study of shared clonotypes between healthy human individuals. Germline assignment: CDR1 SGDLS and CDR2 YYNGEE. This CDR3 region has 17 residues. With 3 bases removed from V and 3 bases from J, the gap between germline ends came to 21 bases. Study-wide results and caveats: Naive CD4 clonotypes overlapped across a handful of donors at approximately 5.5%.

In regard to this clone: Antigen specificity is unknown.

TCRdb's table, derived via immunoSEQ multiplex PCR, lists solely in-frame clones and lacks some. Of approximately 530,000 clones in the sample, about 95% were seen once. The sequence derives from a woman under 40 in good health. Sequencing was carried out using naive CD4+ T cells sorted from blood. As for subset: CD45RA+ positively selected. V is TRBV9 and J is TRBJ1-1, with unresolved D. The CDR3 spells CASSDHRELGWYTEAFF. The CDR3 bases are TGTGCCAGCAGCGACCACCGGGAGTTAGGGTGGTACACTGAAGCTTTCTTT.